Below, 19 T cell receptor delta chains from the same sample are listed, as sequenced in a study of γδ T cells in repeated Plasmodium falciparum infection. Bulk repertoires came from Vgamma9/Vdelta2+ or Vdelta2-negative gammadelta T cells flow-sorted from PBMC. TCRdb repeated clone calling on the multiplex PCR reads with CATT. Altogether roughly 48,000 delta-chain clones are present, 1.6% being singletons, with the ten largest covering about 8.3%. Source material: gamma-delta T cells from blood. The receptor set was obtained from a pool of human donors (malaria-infected and uninfected, not separated).

This clone was recorded many times. The chain joins TRDV1 to TRDJ1, with TRDD3 matching 9 bases. Germline V gene lookup returns CDR1 TSWWSYY and CDR2 QGS. V lost 9 bases to trimming and J lost 3 bases; unmatched junction nucleotides: 8. The length of the CDR3 is 14 residues. CDR3 DNA: TGTGCTCTAATGGTACTGGGGGACTCCGATAAACTCATCTTT. Translated: CALMVLGDSDKLIF.

Note on this clone: The mismatch at residue 3 between this DNA's translation and the TCRdb protein of a much larger clone likely reflects a read error; the protein shown is translated from the DNA. The chain has TRDV1 and TRDJ1, with 11 bases fitting TRDD3. Because TCRdb records no J gene, it was assigned here through a match of the DNA to germline. This CDR3 spans 25 amino acids. CDR1 is TSWWSYY and CDR2 is QGS in the germline V gene. CDR3 region: CAIGEVPKRSPRIMGDTRPSDKLIF. The CDR3 nucleotides read TGTGCTATTGGGGAAGTGCCTAAACGGAGTCCCCGGATCATGGGGGATACGCGTCCATCCGATAAACTCATCTTT.

Only a few counts were recorded for this clone. The likely explanation is a read error, given a far larger clone one base away. This specimen includes other DNA sequences encoding the same CDR3. The gene calls are TRDV2 and TRDJ1; 8 bases line up with TRDD3. Since TCRdb gives no J gene, matching the DNA to germline was used here to assign it. V was clipped by 1 base and J by 0 bases; unmatched bases: 12. Per germline, CDR1 GEAIGNYY and CDR2 EKD. There are 18 residues in the CDR3. The CDR3 DNA follows: TGTGCCTGTGACACTCTGGCTGGGGGAACATCGTACACCGATAAACTCATCTTT. Translation gives CACDTLAGGTSYTDKLIF.

On this clone: This DNA translates differently at residue 9 from the TCRdb protein, which is that of a much larger clone; a read error is likely, and the protein shown is the DNA's own translation. The rearrangement uses TRDV1 and TRDJ1; TRDD3 matches at 13 bases. This CDR3 has 23 residues. Looked up from germline, CDR1 is TSWWSYY and CDR2 is QGS. Written as DNA, the CDR3 is TGTGCTCTTGGGGAAATTGGGCGAATTTCCTCTTCATACTGGGGGATACGTACCGACAAACTCATCTTT. This encodes CALGEIGRISSSYWGIRTDKLIF.

In the case of this clone: TCRdb has a much larger clone's protein, which differs at residue 7 from the translation of this DNA, likely because of a read error; what is shown is the protein translated from the DNA. The chain combines TRDV1 with TRDJ1; D tentatively reads TRDD2 or TRDD3 (6 bases each). CDR1 is TSWWSYY and CDR2 is QGS in the germline V gene. The CDR3 runs to 18 residues. Deletions cut 0 bases from V and 2 bases from J, with 19 bases between. The CDR3 DNA follows: TGTGCTCTTGGGGAACTAGGTCCTACGGAGGATACAACCGATAAACTCATCTTT. This sequence encodes CALGELGPTEDTTDKLIF.

In regard to this clone: TCRdb's entry gives the protein of a much larger clone, which mismatches this DNA's translation at residue 12, likely from a read error; the protein reported here is translated from the DNA. The V call is TRDV1, the J call TRDJ1; the match to TRDD3 covers 8 bases. TCRdb records no J gene; here it was assigned by comparing the DNA to germline. The J segment lost 4 bases and the V segment lost 0 bases, leaving 16 bases of the junction unmatched. Looked up from germline, CDR1 is TSWWSYY and CDR2 is QGS. The CDR3 covers 19 residues. The chain's CDR3 is CALGELPHNWGVCNDKLIF. CDR3 DNA sequence: TGTGCTCTTGGGGAACTTCCTCACAACTGGGGGGTATGCAACGATAAACTCATCTTT.

As concerns this clone: TCRdb lists the protein of a much larger clone for this DNA, which differs at residue 22, so this is likely a read error; the protein given here is translated from the DNA itself. V and J are TRDV1 and TRDJ1; the match to TRDD3 covers 8 bases. As TCRdb names no J gene, one was assigned here on the basis of a DNA match to germline. The CDR3 extends over 25 amino acids. Germline-derived CDR1 and CDR2 are TSWWSYY and QGS. DNA for the CDR3: TGTGCTCTTGGGGAACTAGTGAAACGCCTCACGAGTACTGGGGGTCTTATCGCTTACACCGATAGACTCATCTTT. Translation: CALGELVKRLTSTGGLIAYTDRLIF.

A note on this clone: The protein TCRdb lists belongs to a much larger clone and differs from this DNA's translation at residue 19, which points to a read error; the protein shown is made from the DNA. A V gene of TRDV1 was called, but no J gene was assigned; the listed D gene, TRDD3, was not tested against the DNA. There are 20 residues in the CDR3. In germline, CDR1 is TSWWSYY, CDR2 QGS. The CDR3 nucleotides read TGTGCTCTTGGGGAACACGGCGCCCCGCTACTGGGGGATACGCGTCGGGGACTCACCTTT. This codes for CALGEHGAPLLGDTRRGLTF.

Note on this clone: The TCRdb protein, from a much larger clone, departs from this DNA's translation at residue 19, likely by read error; the protein shown derives from the DNA. The J gene was not called, though the V gene is TRDV2; the table's TRDD3 call for D was not verified on the DNA. The CDR3 sequence is 21 residues long. Germline lookup yields CDR1 GEAIGNYY and CDR2 EKD. The CDR3 protein is CACDYVLGDRPSSWDTRQVFF. CDR3 in DNA: TGTGCCTGTGATTATGTACTGGGGGATAGGCCGAGCTCCTGGGACACCCGACAGGTGTTTTTC.

On this clone itself: This clone may be a read error of a much larger clone one base away. The rearrangement links TRDV1 to TRDJ1; D is unresolved. The J gene, absent from TCRdb, was called here by matching the DNA to germline. V lost 4 bases, J lost 5 bases, and 14 bases lay in between. CDR1 is TSWWSYY, CDR2 QGS, per germline. CDR3 length: 14 residues. The CDR3 loop is CALGVPLHLDKLIF. CDR3 bases: TGTGCTCTTGGGGTCCCACTCCATTTGGATAAACTCATCTTT.

In its sample, this clone was seen a few times. TCRdb's protein, taken from a much larger clone, differs from this DNA's translation at residue 20, likely owing to a read error; the protein displayed comes from the DNA. This chain's CDR3 is CALGELDLPWGIVPPLSTDRLIF. In nucleotides, the CDR3 is TGTGCTCTTGGGGAACTTGACCTACCCTGGGGGATCGTACCTCCTTTGTCCACCGATAGACTCATCTTT. V usage is TRDV1 and J usage is TRDJ1; TRDD3 matches at 9 bases. TCRdb records no J gene; here it was assigned by comparing the DNA to germline. Germline values: CDR1 TSWWSYY, CDR2 QGS. This CDR3 is 23 amino acids long.

In the case of this clone: A single base is all that separates this from a far larger clone, so a read error is likely. The sample holds other DNA sequences that translate to the same CDR3. This chain joins TRDV1 and TRDJ1, with D unresolved. V was pared by 3 bases and J by 5 bases, with 16 bases between. Germline CDR1 TSWWSYY, CDR2 QGS. The CDR3 length is 15 residues. The CDR3 loop is CALGELRPGPDKLIF. The CDR3 DNA is TGTGCTCTTGGGGAGCTGAGGCCGGGCCCTGATAAACTCATCTTT.

This clone was picked up one time. The junction departs from the called germline gene at one end, perhaps through a read error. The same CDR3 is also encoded by other DNA sequences in this sample. This rearrangement joins TRDV1 to TRDJ1; 8 bases match TRDD3. The J gene, not given by TCRdb, was assigned here from a germline match of the nucleotide sequence. CDR1 is TSWWSYY and CDR2 is QGS in the germline V gene. This CDR3 has 20 amino acids. The chain's CDR3 is CALGHMDWGLDPLLTDKLIF. Here the CDR3 DNA reads TGTGCCCTTGGGCACATGGACTGGGGGCTTGATCCCCTCCTCACCGATAAACTCATCTTT.

In the case of this clone: This specimen includes other DNA sequences encoding the same CDR3. The J segment was not called; the V segment is TRDV1; the tabulated D call, TRDD3, remains unverified against the DNA. Germline V CDR1 and CDR2: TSWWSYY, QGS. The CDR3 extends over 22 amino acids. CDR3 bases: TGTGCTCTTGGGGAATCCTCCCTTCCTACTTTACTGGGGGCCATGTACACCGATAAGCTCATCTTT. The encoded protein is CALGESSLPTLLGAMYTDKLIF.

A word on this clone: The TCRdb protein comes from a much larger clone and disagrees with this DNA's translation at residue 12, likely due to a read error; the protein given here is derived from the DNA. The chain carries TRDV1 and TRDJ1, with 10 bases that match TRDD3. TCRdb gives no J gene; it was assigned here by matching the DNA to germline. CDR3 length: 22 amino acids. Germline V gene lookup returns CDR1 TSWWSYY and CDR2 QGS. Losses at the gene ends were 3 bases for V and 0 bases for J; bases not matched to a gene: 22. The CDR3 DNA is TGTGCTCTTGGGGACCCTTCCTTCTACTGGGGGATGGGGTCGTCGTACACCGATAAACTCATCTTT. Translated, it gives CALGDPSFYWGMGSSYTDKLIF.

In this sample, this clone turned up a few times. This DNA's translation differs at residue 3 from TCRdb's protein, which comes from a much larger clone; a read error is likely, and the protein shown is translated from the DNA. The rearrangement links TRDV1 to TRDJ1, with TRDD3 identical over 10 bases. TCRdb is silent on the J gene; assignment here came from matching the DNA to germline. CDR1 TSWWSYY and CDR2 QGS come from the germline V gene. CDR3 size: 21 residues. The CDR3 DNA follows: TGTGCTCCTGGGGAACCCGGCCTAGGTAGACTGGGGGATCTGTACACCGATAAACTCATCTTT. Translating gives CAPGEPGLGRLGDLYTDKLIF.

This clone was observed a few times. TCRdb assigns this DNA the protein of a much larger clone, which departs from its translation at residue 6; this likely reflects a read error, and the protein shown comes from translating the DNA. J is TRDJ1 and V is TRDV1; no definite D call. Germline loops: CDR1 TSWWSYY, CDR2 QGS. CDR3 size: 11 residues. V lost 2 bases, J lost 7 bases, and 5 bases lay in between. CDR3 sequence reads: CALGESRKLIF. The DNA for the CDR3 is TGTGCTCTTGGGGAAAGTCGTAAACTCATCTTT.

On this clone itself: The TCRdb protein, from a much larger clone, departs from this DNA's translation at residues 3 and 15, likely by read error; the protein shown derives from the DNA. This sequence joins TRDV1 and TRDJ1, with D maybe TRDD3 (6 bases). This CDR3 is built from 17 residues. Germline V gene lookup returns CDR1 TSWWSYY and CDR2 QGS. This CDR3 is CAPGDFYANCFTDKFIF. The CDR3 coding sequence is TGTGCTCCTGGGGACTTCTACGCGAACTGTTTCACCGATAAATTCATCTTT.

This clone appeared a few times. The protein given by TCRdb reflects a much larger clone and differs at residue 23 from this DNA's translation, likely from a read error; the protein shown is the DNA's translation. V gene TRDV1 was called; the J gene was not; no DNA check was done on the table's D call, TRDD3. Germline CDR1 reads TSWWSYY; CDR2 reads QGS. This CDR3 contains 25 residues. The CDR3 region is CALGELYPTFYPPGDTPKYTDKPIF. In DNA, the CDR3 is TGTGCTCTTGGGGAACTCTATCCTACGTTTTACCCCCCGGGGGATACTCCAAAATACACCGATAAACCCATCTTT.